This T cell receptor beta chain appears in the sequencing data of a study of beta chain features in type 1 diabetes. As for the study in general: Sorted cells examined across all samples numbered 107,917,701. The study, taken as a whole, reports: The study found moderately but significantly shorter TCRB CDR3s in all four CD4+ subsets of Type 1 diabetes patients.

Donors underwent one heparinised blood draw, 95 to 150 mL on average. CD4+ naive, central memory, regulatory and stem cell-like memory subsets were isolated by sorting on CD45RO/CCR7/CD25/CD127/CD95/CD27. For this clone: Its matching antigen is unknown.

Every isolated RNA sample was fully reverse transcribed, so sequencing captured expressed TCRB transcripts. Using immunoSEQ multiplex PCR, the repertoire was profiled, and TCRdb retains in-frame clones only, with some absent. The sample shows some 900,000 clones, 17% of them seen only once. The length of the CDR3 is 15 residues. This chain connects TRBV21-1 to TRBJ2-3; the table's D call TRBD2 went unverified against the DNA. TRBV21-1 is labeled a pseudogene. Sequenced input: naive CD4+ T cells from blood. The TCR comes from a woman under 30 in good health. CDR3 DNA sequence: TGTGCCAGCAGCAAAGTAGCGGGAGATGGGTATACGCAGTATTTT. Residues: CASSKVAGDGYTQYF.